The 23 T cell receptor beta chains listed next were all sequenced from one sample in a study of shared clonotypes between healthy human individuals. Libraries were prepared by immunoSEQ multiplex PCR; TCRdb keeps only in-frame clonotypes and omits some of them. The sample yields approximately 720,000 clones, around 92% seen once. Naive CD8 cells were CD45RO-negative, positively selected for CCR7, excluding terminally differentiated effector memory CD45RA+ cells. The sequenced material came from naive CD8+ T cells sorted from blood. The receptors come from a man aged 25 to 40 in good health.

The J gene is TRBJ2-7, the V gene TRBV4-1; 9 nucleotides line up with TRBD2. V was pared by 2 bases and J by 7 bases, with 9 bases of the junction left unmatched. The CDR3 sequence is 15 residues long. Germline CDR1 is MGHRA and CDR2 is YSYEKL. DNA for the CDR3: TGCGCCAGCAGCCAATCAGTAGCGGGAGTAAGGGAGCAGTACTTC. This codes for CASSQSVAGVREQYF.

The CDR3 spells CASSLEMGSATGELFF. In DNA, the CDR3 is TGTGCCAGCAGCTTAGAAATGGGCTCGGCCACCGGGGAGCTGTTTTTT. This chain links TRBV7-9 with TRBJ2-2; D is unresolved. Germline lookup yields CDR1 SEHNR and CDR2 FQNEAQ (reference sequence). V gave up 1 base and J gave up 4 bases, with 13 bases separating them. The CDR3 runs 16 residues.

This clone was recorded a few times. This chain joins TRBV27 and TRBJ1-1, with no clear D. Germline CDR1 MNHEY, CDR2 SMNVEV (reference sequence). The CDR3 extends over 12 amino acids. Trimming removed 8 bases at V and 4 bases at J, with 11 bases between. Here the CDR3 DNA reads TGTGCCAGCCAAGGGTTGGGCACTGAAGCTTTCTTT. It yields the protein CASQGLGTEAFF.

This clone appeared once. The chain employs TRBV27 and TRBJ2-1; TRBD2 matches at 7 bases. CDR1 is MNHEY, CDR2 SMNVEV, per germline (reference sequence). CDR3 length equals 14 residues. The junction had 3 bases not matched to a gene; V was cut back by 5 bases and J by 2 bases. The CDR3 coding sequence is TGTGCCAGCAGTGCCGGGACTACCTACAATGAGCAGTTCTTC. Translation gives CASSAGTTYNEQFF.

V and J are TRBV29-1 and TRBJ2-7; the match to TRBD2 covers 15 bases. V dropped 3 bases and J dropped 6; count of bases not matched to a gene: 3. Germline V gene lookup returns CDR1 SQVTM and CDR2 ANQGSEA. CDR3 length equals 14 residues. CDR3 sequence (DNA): TGCAGCGTTGATCCGGGACTAGCGGGAGGCGAGCAGTACTTC. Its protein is CSVDPGLAGGEQYF.

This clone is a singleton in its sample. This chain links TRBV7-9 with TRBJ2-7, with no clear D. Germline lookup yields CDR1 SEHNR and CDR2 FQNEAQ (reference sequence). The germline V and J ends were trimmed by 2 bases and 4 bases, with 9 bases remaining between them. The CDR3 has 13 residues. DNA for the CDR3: TGTGCCAGCAGCTTAAGCTCTAGATACGAGCAGTACTTC. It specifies CASSLSSRYEQYF. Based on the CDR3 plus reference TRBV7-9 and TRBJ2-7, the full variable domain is DTGVSQNPRHKITKRGQNVTFRCDPISEHNRLYWYRQTLGQGPEFLTYFQNEAQLEKSRLLSDRFSAERPKGSFSTLEIQRTEQGDSAMYLCASSLSSRYEQYFGPGTRLTVT.

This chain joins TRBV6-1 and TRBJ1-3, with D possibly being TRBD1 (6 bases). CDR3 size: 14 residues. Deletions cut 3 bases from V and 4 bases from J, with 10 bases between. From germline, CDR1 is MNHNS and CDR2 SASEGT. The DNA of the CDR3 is TGTGCCAGCAGTGACAGGGGTAAAGGAAACACCATATATTTT. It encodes CASSDRGKGNTIYF.

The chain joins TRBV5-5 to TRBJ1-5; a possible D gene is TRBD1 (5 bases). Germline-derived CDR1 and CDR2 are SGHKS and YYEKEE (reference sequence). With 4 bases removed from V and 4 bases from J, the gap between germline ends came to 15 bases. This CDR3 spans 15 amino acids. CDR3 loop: CASSPWEGPNQPQHF. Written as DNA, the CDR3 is TGTGCCAGCAGCCCATGGGAGGGGCCAAATCAGCCCCAGCATTTT. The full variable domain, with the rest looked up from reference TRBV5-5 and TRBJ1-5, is DAGVTQSPTHLIKTRGQQVTLRCSPISGHKSVSWYQQVLGQGPQFIFQYYEKEERGRGNFPDRFSARQFPNYSSELNVNALLLGDSALYLCASSPWEGPNQPQHFGDGTRLSIL.

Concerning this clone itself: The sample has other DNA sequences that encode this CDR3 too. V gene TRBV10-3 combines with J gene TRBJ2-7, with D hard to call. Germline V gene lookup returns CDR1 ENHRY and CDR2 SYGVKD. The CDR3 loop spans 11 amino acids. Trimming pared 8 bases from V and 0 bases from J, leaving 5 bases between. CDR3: CAIRNSYEQYF. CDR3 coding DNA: TGTGCCATCCGAAACTCCTACGAGCAGTACTTC.

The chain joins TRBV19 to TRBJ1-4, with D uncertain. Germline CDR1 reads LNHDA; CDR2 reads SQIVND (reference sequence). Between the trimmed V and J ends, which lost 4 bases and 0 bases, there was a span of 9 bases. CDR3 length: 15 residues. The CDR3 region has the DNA TGTGCCAGTAGTAGAGTGTATGCAACTAATGAAAAACTGTTTTTT. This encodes CASSRVYATNEKLFF.

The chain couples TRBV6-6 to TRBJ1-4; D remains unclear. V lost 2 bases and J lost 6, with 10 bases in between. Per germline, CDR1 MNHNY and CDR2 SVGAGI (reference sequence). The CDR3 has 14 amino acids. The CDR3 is CASSYLGSHEKLFF. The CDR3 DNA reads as TGTGCCAGCAGTTACCTGGGATCTCATGAAAAACTGTTTTTT.

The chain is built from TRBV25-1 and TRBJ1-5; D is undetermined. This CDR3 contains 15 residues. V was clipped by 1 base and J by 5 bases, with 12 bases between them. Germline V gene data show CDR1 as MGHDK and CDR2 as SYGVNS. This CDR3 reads CASSESVGGHQPQHF. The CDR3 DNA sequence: TGTGCCAGCAGTGAATCAGTAGGAGGGCATCAGCCCCAGCATTTT.

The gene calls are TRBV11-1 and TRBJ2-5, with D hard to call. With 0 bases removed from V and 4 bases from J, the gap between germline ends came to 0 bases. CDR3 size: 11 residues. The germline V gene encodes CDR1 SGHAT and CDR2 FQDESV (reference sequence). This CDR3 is CASSLAETQYF. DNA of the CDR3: TGTGCCAGCAGCTTAGCAGAGACCCAGTACTTC. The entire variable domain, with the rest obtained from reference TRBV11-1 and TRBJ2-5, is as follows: EAEVAQSPRYKITEKSQAVAFWCDPISGHATLYWYRQILGQGPELLVQFQDESVVDDSQLPKDRFSAERLKGVDSTLKIQPAELGDSAMYLCASSLAETQYFGPGTRLLVL.

CDR3 bases: TGTGCCAGCAGTGCGCGCCGCGGGATAGCGGGAATGACCGGGGAGCTGTTTTTT. This codes for CASSARRGIAGMTGELFF. The genes are TRBV6-4 and TRBJ2-2; 8 bases line up with TRBD2. Germline V gene lookup returns CDR1 MRHNA and CDR2 SNTAGT. The CDR3 extends over 18 amino acids. The J segment lost 5 bases and the V segment lost 4 bases, leaving 15 bases of the junction unmatched.

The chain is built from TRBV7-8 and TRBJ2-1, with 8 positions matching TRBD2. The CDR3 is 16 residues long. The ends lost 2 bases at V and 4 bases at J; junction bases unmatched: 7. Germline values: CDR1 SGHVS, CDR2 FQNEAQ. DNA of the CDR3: TGTGCCAGCAGCTTAACGCCGGGAGGGTTTTACAATGAGCAGTTCTTC. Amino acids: CASSLTPGGFYNEQFF. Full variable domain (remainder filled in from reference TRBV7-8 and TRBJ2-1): GAGVSQSPRYKVAKRGQDVALRCDPISGHVSLFWYQQALGQGPEFLTYFQNEAQLDKSGLPSDRFFAERPEGSVSTLKIQRTQQEDSAVYLCASSLTPGGFYNEQFFGPGTRLTVL.

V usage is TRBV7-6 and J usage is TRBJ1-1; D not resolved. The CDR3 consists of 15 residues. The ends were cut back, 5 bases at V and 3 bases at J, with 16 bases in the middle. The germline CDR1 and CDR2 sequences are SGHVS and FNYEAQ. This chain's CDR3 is CASSPSFGSDTEAFF. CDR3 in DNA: TGTGCCAGCAGCCCCTCGTTCGGTTCCGACACTGAAGCTTTCTTT.

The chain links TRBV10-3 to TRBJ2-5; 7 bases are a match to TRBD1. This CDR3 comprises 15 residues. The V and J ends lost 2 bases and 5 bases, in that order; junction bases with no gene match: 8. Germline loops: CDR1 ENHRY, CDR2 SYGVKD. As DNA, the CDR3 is TGTGCCATCAGTGAGCCTAGACAGGGCGGCGAGACCCAGTACTTC. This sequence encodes CAISEPRQGGETQYF.

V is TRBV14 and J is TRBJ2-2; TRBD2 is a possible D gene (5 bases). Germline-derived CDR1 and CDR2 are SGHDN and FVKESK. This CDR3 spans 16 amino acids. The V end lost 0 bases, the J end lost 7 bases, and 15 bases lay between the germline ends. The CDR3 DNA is TGTGCCAGCAGCCAAGAAGTTAACCGGGGTGGCGGGGAGCTGTTTTTT. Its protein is CASSQEVNRGGGELFF.

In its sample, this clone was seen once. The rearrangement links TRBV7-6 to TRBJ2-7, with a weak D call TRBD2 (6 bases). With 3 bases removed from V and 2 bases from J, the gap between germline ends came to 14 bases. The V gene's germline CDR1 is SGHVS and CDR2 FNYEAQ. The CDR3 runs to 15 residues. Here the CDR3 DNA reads TGTGCCAGCAGCTTGCGGGAAGGGTCCCCCTACGAGCAGTACTTC. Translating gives CASSLREGSPYEQYF.

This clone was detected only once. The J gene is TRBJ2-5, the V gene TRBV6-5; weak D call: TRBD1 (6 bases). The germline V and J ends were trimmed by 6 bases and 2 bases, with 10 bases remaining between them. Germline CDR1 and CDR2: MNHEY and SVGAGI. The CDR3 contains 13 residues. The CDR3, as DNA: TGTGCCAGCAGCAAAGACAGGCAAGAGACCCAGTACTTC. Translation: CASSKDRQETQYF.

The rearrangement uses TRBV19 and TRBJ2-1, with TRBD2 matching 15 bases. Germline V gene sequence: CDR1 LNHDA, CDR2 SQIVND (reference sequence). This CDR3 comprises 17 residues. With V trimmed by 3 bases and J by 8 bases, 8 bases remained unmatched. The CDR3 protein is CASSIWTSGRGLDEQFF. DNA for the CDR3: TGTGCCAGTAGTATTTGGACTAGCGGGAGGGGATTAGATGAGCAGTTCTTC.

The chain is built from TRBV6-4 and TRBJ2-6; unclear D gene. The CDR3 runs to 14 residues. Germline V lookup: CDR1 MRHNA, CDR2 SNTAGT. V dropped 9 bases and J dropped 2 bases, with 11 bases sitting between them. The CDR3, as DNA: TGTGCCAGTGGGGATGGCGCTGGGGCCAACGTCCTGACTTTC. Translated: CASGDGAGANVLTF.

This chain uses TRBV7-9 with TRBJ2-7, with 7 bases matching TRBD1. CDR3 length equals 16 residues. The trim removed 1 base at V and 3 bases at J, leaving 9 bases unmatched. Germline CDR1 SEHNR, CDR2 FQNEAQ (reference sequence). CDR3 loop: CASSLELGQADYEQYF. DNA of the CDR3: TGTGCCAGCAGCTTAGAGTTAGGACAGGCGGACTACGAGCAGTACTTC.